This TCR beta chain appears in the sequencing data of a study of shared clonotypes between healthy human individuals. The ends were cut back, 7 bases at V and 4 bases at J, with 8 bases in the middle. The CDR3 loop spans 11 amino acids. Germline V CDR1 and CDR2: MNHNY, SVGAGI (reference sequence). Study-wide results and caveats: Clonotypes shared by all four sorted-subset donors had higher generation probabilities than non-shared clonotypes. Sampling used blood alone; tissue repertoires probably differ.

A remark on this clone: Antigen: not known.

Assay: immunoSEQ multiplex PCR; the TCRdb copy retains only in-frame clones and omits some. Among about 2 million clones listed, around 96% were seen once. Naive CD8 cells comprised CD45RO-negative, CCR7-positively selected cells, excluding terminally differentiated effector memory CD45RA+ cells. This receptor was identified in a man aged 18 to 29 in good health. The chain joins TRBV6-6 to TRBJ2-7; D is uncertain. Sequenced sample: naive CD8+ T cells sorted from blood. The CDR3 sequence: CASTSAYEQYF. The CDR3 DNA sequence: TGTGCCAGCACCTCTGCTTACGAGCAGTACTTC.